This TCR beta chain derives from a study of vaccination effects on CD4 cells after COVID-19. Study background: The ViraFEST assay expanded antigen-specific CD4+ T cells with viral peptide pools before sequencing.

Overall study results and limits: Only a single clone (1 of 255 vaccine-induced clones in healthy vaccinees) cross-reacted with common cold coronaviruses.

At the end of roughly ten days of culture, CD4+ T cells were isolated. Among the vaccine recipients, none had a prior SARS-CoV-2 infection, and nucleocapsid antibodies were negative. Both day 3 and day 7 saw half the medium replaced with IL-2 medium. Using immunoSEQ multiplex PCR, the repertoire was profiled, and TCRdb retains in-frame clones only, with some absent. Of about 53,000 clones in the sample, 70% to 80% were seen once. Germline values: CDR1 DFQATT, CDR2 SNEGSKA (reference sequence). The CDR3 totals 13 residues. Trimming left V 3 bases short and J 7 bases short, with 13 bases between. Notes on this clone: Its antigen is undetermined.

The chain has TRBV20-1 and TRBJ2-1, with D possibly TRBD1 on 6 matching bases. This TCR was sampled from a human donor who received a COVID-19 vaccine. This specimen was CD4+ T cells from PBMCs cultured without peptide, taken before COVID-19 vaccination. Here the CDR3 reads CSASPGVVNEQFF. The CDR3 DNA follows: TGCAGTGCTAGTCCAGGGGTCGTAAATGAGCAGTTCTTC.